These T cell receptor beta chains were read from a single sample in a study of blood T cell repertoires in COVID-19. Using immunoSEQ multiplex PCR, the repertoire was profiled, and TCRdb retains in-frame clones only, with some absent. This table holds over 60,000 clones, roughly 87% found once. Sequenced material: peripheral blood. The receptors were gathered from a woman between 50 and 59 years old with active COVID-19. The CDR3 runs from the conserved cysteine through the conserved F or W. Fields, in order: V gene, D gene, clone size, J gene, CDR3 length, CDR3 protein, CDR3 DNA. The D gene is left open where the match is weak. Where a row states a size, it is once, few, many or the class of an expanded clone; other rows omit it.

v_call: TRBV7-9; d_call: -; clone_size: -; j_call: TRBJ2-1; cdr3_length: 12; cdr3_aa: CASSSLNNEQFF; cdr3_nt: TGTGCCAGCAGCTCACTTAACAATGAGCAGTTCTTC
v_call: TRBV19; d_call: TRBD1; clone_size: -; j_call: TRBJ2-5; cdr3_length: 15; cdr3_aa: CASRRGTDLQETQYF; cdr3_nt: TGTGCCAGTAGGAGAGGGACAGACCTTCAAGAGACCCAGTACTTC
v_call: TRBV19; d_call: -; clone_size: once; j_call: TRBJ2-3; cdr3_length: 13; cdr3_aa: CASGGASTDTQYF; cdr3_nt: TGTGCCAGTGGCGGGGCTAGCACAGATACGCAGTATTTT
v_call: TRBV7-7; d_call: TRBD2; clone_size: -; j_call: TRBJ2-3; cdr3_length: 15; cdr3_aa: CASSLGYASGDTQYF; cdr3_nt: TGTGCTAGCAGCTTAGGGTATGCTAGCGGAGATACGCAGTATTTT
v_call: TRBV4-1; d_call: -; clone_size: -; j_call: TRBJ1-6; cdr3_length: 14; cdr3_aa: CASSQGGVGSPLHF; cdr3_nt: TGCGCCAGCAGCCAAGGGGGGGTAGGGTCACCCCTCCACTTT
v_call: TRBV11-2; d_call: -; clone_size: -; j_call: TRBJ1-1; cdr3_length: 14; cdr3_aa: CASSPRGGVTEAFF; cdr3_nt: TGTGCCAGCAGCCCCAGGGGAGGGGTGACTGAAGCTTTCTTT
v_call: TRBV5-1; d_call: -; clone_size: few; j_call: TRBJ1-1; cdr3_length: 13; cdr3_aa: CASGEGLNTEAFF; cdr3_nt: TGCGCCAGTGGGGAGGGATTGAACACTGAAGCTTTCTTT
v_call: TRBV6-1; d_call: -; clone_size: -; j_call: TRBJ2-5; cdr3_length: 13; cdr3_aa: CASSDRVEKTQYF; cdr3_nt: TGTGCCAGCAGTGACAGGGTCGAAAAGACCCAGTACTTC
v_call: TRBV28; d_call: -; clone_size: -; j_call: TRBJ2-5; cdr3_length: 15; cdr3_aa: CASSRVGQTQETQYF; cdr3_nt: TGTGCCAGCAGTCGGGTGGGGCAGACACAAGAGACCCAGTACTTC
v_call: TRBV7-3; d_call: -; clone_size: -; j_call: TRBJ2-3; cdr3_length: 12; cdr3_aa: CASSLLGDTQYF; cdr3_nt: TGTGCCAGCAGCTTACTCGGAGATACGCAGTATTTT
v_call: TRBV6-5; d_call: TRBD1; clone_size: -; j_call: TRBJ1-2; cdr3_length: 13; cdr3_aa: CASSQTGVSGYTF; cdr3_nt: TGTGCCAGCAGCCAGACAGGGGTTAGCGGCTACACCTTC
v_call: TRBV19; d_call: TRBD2; clone_size: -; j_call: TRBJ2-7; cdr3_length: 15; cdr3_aa: CASSASDSGIYEQYF; cdr3_nt: TGTGCCAGTAGTGCCAGCGATAGCGGGATTTACGAGCAGTACTTC
v_call: TRBV3-1/TRBV3-2; d_call: -; clone_size: -; j_call: TRBJ2-7; cdr3_length: 16; cdr3_aa: CASSQSPGLPFYEQYF; cdr3_nt: TGTGCCAGCAGCCAAAGTCCCGGACTGCCCTTCTACGAGCAGTACTTC
v_call: TRBV11-2; d_call: -; clone_size: -; j_call: TRBJ2-2; cdr3_length: 12; cdr3_aa: CASSPQVGELFF; cdr3_nt: TGTGCCAGCAGCCCCCAGGTTGGGGAGCTGTTTTTT
v_call: TRBV5-1; d_call: TRBD1; clone_size: -; j_call: TRBJ2-3; cdr3_length: 14; cdr3_aa: CASSVQGAEDTQYF; cdr3_nt: TGCGCCAGCAGCGTACAGGGGGCGGAAGATACGCAGTATTTT
v_call: TRBV30; d_call: TRBD1; clone_size: -; j_call: TRBJ1-5; cdr3_length: 11; cdr3_aa: CAWEQGATQHF; cdr3_nt: TGTGCCTGGGAACAGGGGGCGACCCAGCATTTT
v_call: TRBV19; d_call: TRBD2; clone_size: -; j_call: TRBJ2-1; cdr3_length: 16; cdr3_aa: CASSDPGTSGYNEQFF; cdr3_nt: TGTGCCAGTAGTGACCCCGGGACTAGCGGTTACAATGAGCAGTTCTTC
v_call: TRBV11-2; d_call: TRBD2; clone_size: once; j_call: TRBJ2-7; cdr3_length: 19; cdr3_aa: CASSRAGQGTSGRSYEQYF; cdr3_nt: TGTGCCAGCAGCAGGGCGGGACAGGGTACTAGCGGGAGGTCCTACGAGCAGTACTTC
v_call: TRBV5-1; d_call: TRBD2; clone_size: -; j_call: TRBJ2-1; cdr3_length: 21; cdr3_aa: CASSLAPRTSGRYSSYNEQFF; cdr3_nt: TGCGCCAGCAGCTTGGCCCCGAGGACTAGCGGGAGGTACAGCTCCTACAATGAGCAGTTCTTC
v_call: TRBV6-5; d_call: TRBD1; clone_size: -; j_call: TRBJ2-7; cdr3_length: 14; cdr3_aa: CASSYSGQGSEQYF; cdr3_nt: TGTGCCAGCAGTTACTCGGGACAGGGCAGCGAGCAGTACTTC